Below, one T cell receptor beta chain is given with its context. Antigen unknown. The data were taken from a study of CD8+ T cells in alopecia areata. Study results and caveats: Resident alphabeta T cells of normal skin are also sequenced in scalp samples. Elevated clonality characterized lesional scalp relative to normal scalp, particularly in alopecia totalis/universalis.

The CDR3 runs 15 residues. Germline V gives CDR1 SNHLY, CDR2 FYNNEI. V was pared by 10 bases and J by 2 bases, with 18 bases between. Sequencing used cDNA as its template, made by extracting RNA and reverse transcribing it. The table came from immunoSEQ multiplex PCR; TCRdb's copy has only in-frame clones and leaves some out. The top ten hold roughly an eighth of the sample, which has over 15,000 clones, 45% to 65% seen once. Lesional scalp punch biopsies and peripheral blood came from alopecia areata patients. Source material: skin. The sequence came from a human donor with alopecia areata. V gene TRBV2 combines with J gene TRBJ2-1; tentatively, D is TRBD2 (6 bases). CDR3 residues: CATEVTDYAYNEQFF. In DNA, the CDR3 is TGTGCCACCGAGGTTACGGACTATGCCTACAATGAGCAGTTCTTC.